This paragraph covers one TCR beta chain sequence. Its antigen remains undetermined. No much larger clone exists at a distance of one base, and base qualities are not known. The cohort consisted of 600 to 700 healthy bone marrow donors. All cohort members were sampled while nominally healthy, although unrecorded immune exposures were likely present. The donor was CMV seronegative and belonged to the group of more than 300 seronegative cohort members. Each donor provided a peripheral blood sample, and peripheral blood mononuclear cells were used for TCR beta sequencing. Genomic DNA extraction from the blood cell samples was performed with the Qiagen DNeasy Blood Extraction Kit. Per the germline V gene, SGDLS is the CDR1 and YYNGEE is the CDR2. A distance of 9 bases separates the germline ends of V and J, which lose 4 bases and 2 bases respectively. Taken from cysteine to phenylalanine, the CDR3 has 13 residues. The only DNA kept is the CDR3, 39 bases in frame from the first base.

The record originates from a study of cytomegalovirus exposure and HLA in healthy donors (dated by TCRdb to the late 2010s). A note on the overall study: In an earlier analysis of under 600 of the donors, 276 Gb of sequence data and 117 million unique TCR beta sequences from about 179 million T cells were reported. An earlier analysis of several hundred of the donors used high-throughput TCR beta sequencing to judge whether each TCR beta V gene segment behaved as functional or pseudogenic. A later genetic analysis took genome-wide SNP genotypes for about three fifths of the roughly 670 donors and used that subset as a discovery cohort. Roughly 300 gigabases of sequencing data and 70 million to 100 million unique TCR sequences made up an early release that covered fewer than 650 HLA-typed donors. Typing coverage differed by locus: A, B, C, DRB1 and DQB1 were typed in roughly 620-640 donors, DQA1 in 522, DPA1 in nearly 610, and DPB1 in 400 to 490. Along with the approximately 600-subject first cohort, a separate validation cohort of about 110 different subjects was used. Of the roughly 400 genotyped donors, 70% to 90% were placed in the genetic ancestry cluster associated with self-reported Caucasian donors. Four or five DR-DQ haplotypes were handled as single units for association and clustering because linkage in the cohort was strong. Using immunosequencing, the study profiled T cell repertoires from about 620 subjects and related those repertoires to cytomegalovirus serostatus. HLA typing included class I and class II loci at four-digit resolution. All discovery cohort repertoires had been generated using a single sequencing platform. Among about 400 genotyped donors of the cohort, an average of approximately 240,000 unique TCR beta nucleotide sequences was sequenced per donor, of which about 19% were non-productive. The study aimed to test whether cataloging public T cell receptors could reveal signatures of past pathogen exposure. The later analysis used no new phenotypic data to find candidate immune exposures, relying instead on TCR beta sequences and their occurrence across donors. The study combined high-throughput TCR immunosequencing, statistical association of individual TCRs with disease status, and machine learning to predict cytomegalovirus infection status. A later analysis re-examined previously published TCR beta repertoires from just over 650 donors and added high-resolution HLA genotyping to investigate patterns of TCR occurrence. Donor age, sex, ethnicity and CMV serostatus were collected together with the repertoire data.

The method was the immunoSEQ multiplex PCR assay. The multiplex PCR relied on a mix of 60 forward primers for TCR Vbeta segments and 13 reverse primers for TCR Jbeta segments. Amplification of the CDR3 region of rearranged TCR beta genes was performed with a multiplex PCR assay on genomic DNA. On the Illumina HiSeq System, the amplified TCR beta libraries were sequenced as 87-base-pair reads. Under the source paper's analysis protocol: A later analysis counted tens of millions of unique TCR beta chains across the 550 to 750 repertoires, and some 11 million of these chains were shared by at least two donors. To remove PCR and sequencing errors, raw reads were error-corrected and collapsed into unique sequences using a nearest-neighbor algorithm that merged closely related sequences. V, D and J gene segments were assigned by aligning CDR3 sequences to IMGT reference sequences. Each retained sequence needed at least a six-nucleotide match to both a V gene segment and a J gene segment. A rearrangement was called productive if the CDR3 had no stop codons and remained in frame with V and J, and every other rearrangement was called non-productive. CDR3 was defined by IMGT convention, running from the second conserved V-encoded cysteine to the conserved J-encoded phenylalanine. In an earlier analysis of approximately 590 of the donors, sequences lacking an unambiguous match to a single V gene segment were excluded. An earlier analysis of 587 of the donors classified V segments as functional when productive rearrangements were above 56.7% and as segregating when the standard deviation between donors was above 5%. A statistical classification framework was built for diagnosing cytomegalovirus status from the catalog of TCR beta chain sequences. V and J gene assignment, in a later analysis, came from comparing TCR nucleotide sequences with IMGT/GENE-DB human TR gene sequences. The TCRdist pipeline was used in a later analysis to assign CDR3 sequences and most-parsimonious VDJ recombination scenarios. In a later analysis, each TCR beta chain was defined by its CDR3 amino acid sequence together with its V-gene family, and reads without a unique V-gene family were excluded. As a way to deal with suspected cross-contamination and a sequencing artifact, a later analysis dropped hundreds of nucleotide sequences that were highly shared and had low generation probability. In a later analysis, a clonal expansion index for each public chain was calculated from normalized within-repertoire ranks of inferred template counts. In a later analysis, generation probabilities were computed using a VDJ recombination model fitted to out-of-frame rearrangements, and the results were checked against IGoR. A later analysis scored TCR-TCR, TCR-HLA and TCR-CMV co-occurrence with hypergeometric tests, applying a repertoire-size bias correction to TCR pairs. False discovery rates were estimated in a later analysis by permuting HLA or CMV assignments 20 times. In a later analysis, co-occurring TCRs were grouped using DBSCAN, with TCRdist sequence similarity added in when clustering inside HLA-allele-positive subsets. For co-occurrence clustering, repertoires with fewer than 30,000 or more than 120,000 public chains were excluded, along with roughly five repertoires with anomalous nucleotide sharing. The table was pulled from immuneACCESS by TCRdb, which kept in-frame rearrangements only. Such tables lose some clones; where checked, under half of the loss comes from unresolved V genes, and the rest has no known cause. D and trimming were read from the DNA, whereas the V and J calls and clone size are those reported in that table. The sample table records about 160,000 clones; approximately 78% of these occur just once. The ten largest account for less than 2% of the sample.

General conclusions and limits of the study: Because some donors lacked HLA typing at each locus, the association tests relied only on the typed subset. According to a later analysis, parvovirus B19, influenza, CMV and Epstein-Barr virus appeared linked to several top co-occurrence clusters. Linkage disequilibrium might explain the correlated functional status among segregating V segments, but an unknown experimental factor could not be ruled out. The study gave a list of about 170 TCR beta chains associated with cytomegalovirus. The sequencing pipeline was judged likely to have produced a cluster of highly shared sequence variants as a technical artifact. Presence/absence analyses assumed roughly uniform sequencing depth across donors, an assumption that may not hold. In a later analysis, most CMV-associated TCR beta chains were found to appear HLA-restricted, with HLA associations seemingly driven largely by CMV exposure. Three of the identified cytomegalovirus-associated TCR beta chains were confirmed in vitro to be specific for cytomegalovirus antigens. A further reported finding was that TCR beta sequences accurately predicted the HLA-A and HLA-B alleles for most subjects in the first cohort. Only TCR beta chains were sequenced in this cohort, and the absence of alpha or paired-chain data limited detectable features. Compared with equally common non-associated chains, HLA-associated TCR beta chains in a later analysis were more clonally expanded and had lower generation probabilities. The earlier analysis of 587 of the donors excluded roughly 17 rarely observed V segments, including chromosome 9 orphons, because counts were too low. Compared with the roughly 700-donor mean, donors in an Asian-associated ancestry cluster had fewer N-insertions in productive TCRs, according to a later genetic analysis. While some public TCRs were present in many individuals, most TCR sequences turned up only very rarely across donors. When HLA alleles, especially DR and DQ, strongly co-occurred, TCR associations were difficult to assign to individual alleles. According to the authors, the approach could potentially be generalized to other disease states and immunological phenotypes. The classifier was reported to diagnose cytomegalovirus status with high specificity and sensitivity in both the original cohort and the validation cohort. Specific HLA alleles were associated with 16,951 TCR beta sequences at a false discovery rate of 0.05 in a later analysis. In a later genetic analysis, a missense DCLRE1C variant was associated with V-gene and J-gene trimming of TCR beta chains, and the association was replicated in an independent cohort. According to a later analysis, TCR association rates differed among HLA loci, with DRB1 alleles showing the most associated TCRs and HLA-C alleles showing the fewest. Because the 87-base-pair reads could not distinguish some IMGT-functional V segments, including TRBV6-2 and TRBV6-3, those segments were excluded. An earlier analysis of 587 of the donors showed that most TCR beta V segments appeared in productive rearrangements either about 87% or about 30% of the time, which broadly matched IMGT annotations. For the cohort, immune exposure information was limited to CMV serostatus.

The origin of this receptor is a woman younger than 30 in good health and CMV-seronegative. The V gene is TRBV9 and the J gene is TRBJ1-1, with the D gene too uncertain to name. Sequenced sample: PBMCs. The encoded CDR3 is CASSRGPNTEAFF. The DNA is TGTGCCAGCAGCCGGGGTCCTAACACTGAAGCTTTCTTT. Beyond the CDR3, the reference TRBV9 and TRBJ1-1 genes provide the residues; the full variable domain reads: DSGVTQTPKHLITATGQRVTLRCSPRSGDLSVYWYQQSLDQGLQFLIQYYNGEERAKGNILERFSAQQFPDLHSELNLSSLELGDSALYFCASSRGPNTEAFFGQGTRLTVV.